The clone carrying this T cell receptor (beta chain) was seen a single time. This CDR3 has 17 residues. Germline V gene lookup returns CDR1 SGHTA and CDR2 FQGNSA. Germline trimming cut 0 bases from V and 0 bases from J; bases unmatched to any gene: 6. This entry comes from a study of blood T cell repertoires in COVID-19. About the research overall: COVID-19 samples from acute and convalescent phases originated in the United States, Italy and Spain.

As handled by the study authors: The authors estimated nucleated cell counts from reference gene primer amplification. Generated by immunoSEQ multiplex PCR, the TCRdb table keeps only in-frame clones and is missing some. Clone size and the V and J calls come from that table; the DNA yielded D and trimming. Among about 180,000 clones listed, about 88% were seen once. The specimen was peripheral blood. The TCR sequence derives from a man younger than 35 who had recovered from COVID-19. The chain has TRBV7-2 and TRBJ2-3; 7 nucleotides align to TRBD2. This CDR3 reads CASSLAEGLSSTDTQYF. The DNA for the CDR3 is TGTGCCAGCAGCTTAGCAGAGGGACTATCTAGCACAGATACGCAGTATTTT.